This TCR beta chain comes out of a study of cytomegalovirus exposure and HLA in healthy donors. In the PCR, 60 Vbeta and 13 Jbeta primers were used. The data were produced by immunoSEQ multiplex PCR, yet TCRdb's version contains in-frame clones alone and is incomplete. The repertoire holds more than 150,000 clones, with over 70% as singletons. In the case of this clone: The antigen remains undetermined.

Study-wide points: Later on, a genetic analysis was performed. It linked a missense variant in DCLRE1C with V- and J-gene trimming of TCR beta. DRB1 showed the most TCR associations and HLA-C the fewest in a later analysis, as rates varied by HLA locus. Most observed TCR sequences were rare, whereas some public TCRs were detected in many donors.

Sequenced material: PBMCs. The source of this sequence is a man aged 18-30 years in good health and CMV-seronegative.

CDR3 loop: CASSSTGTANTGELFF. The CDR3 DNA follows: TGCGCCAGCAGCTCGACCGGGACAGCTAACACCGGGGAGCTGTTTTTT. V gene TRBV5-1 combines with J gene TRBJ2-2; TRBD1 matches at 7 bases. The CDR3 has 16 residues. Germline V gene data show CDR1 as SGHRS and CDR2 as YFSETQ. J lost 2 bases, V lost 3 bases, and 7 bases had no gene match. Full variable domain (outside the CDR3, taken from reference TRBV5-1 and TRBJ2-2): KAGVTQTPRYLIKTRGQQVTLSCSPISGHRSVSWYQQTPGQGLQFLFEYFSETQRNKGNFPGRFSGRQFSNSRSEMNVSTLELGDSALYLCASSSTGTANTGELFFGEGSRLTVL.